Listed below are T cell receptor beta chains from one sample, sequenced in a study of CD4+ T cells in melanoma. TCRdb's copy holds only in-frame clones and misses some; the assay was immunoSEQ multiplex PCR. The sample lists about 140,000 clones; 92% were seen once. The receptors originated from a human donor with melanoma. CDR3s include the opening cysteine and the closing phenylalanine or tryptophan. The order of the fields is V gene, clone size, J gene, CDR3 protein. Clone size is not always given. Where it is, it says once, few, many or a class for expanded clones.

TRBV5-1	-	TRBJ2-5	CASSLAPLAQGTKETQYF
TRBV7-9	-	TRBJ1-4	CASSLEPPGTLFF
TRBV13	-	TRBJ1-1	CASSLSPGEAFF
TRBV20-1	few	TRBJ2-5	CSARGKETQYF
TRBV7-6	-	TRBJ2-5	CASSFRPGPNSEETQYF
TRBV7-9	-	TRBJ2-5	CASSRGVASAYQETQYF
TRBV14	-	TRBJ1-1	CASSDRGPPNTEAFF
TRBV5-1	-	TRBJ2-1	CASSWPTVEQFF
TRBV6-1	-	TRBJ1-5	CATTPLGNQPQHF
TRBV6-5	few	TRBJ2-4	CASSGQNTQNIQYF
TRBV7-2	-	TRBJ2-2	CASSLLLAELFF
TRBV19	once	TRBJ1-5	CASSPGQGDSQPQHF
TRBV5-1	-	TRBJ2-2	CASSLGFGAGELFF
TRBV15	-	TRBJ1-5	CATSREGGNQPQHF
TRBV6-5	-	TRBJ1-6	CASSLEPGAPLHF
TRBV5-1	-	TRBJ1-1	CASSSKGVNTEAFF
TRBV6-1	-	TRBJ1-1	CASSEGHSNTEAFF
TRBV2	-	TRBJ1-4	CASRANRGLNEKLFF
TRBV27	-	TRBJ2-3	CASSPWSGAYTDTQYF
TRBV10-3	-	TRBJ2-7	CAISDLGKGQATYEQYF
TRBV6-6	-	TRBJ1-1	CASSFTEEAFF
TRBV27	-	TRBJ2-7	CASKPWGPRAPLGQYF
TRBV19	-	TRBJ1-5	CASSRTGGKQPQHF